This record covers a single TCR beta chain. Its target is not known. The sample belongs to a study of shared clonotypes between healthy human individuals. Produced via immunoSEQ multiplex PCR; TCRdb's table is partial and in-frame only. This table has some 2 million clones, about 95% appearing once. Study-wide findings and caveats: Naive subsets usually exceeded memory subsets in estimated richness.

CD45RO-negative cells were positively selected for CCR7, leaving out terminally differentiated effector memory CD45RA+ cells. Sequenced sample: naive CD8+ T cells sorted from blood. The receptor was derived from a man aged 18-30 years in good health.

The CDR3 sequence: CASSYSGDTDTQYF. The CDR3 coding sequence is TGTGCCAGCAGTTACTCCGGGGACACAGATACGCAGTATTTT. This rearrangement joins TRBV6-5 to TRBJ2-3, with D perhaps matching TRBD2 (5 bases). Germline V gene lookup returns CDR1 MNHEY and CDR2 SVGAGI. The CDR3 runs to 14 residues. V lost 0 bases and J 2 bases, leaving 6 bases between the germline ends.